The sequence of this T cell receptor beta chain was determined in a study of blood T cell repertoires in COVID-19 (dated by TCRdb to the early 2020s). Looking at the study overall: Collaborator samples came from the United States, Italy and Spain and covered acute and convalescent phases of COVID-19. Where available, HLA class I and class II types were obtained from metadata supplied by the sample provider rather than from assay-based typing. The prospective study material was composed of cDNA or gDNA derived from T cells, B-cell-depleted T cells, or PBMCs. Subjects who had been exposed to COVID-19, were actively infected with it, or had recovered from it provided the deeply sampled blood TCRbeta repertoires that made up the dataset. The repertoires were released in a freely available public database meant as a resource for research on the immune response to SARS-CoV-2. Samples came from the ongoing ImmuneRACE study (first 160 participants) plus 1,254 subjects from 6 global collaborators. The sample metadata nearly always contained a de-identified subject ID, COVID-19 status, age in years and sex. Paper-wide results and their limitations: How much clinical and demographic metadata was included differed by source and by participant, and the metadata was provided uncurated.

According to the germline V gene, CDR1 reads SNHLY and CDR2 reads FYNNEI. Measured from the cysteine to the phenylalanine, the CDR3 is 11 residues long. The only DNA kept is the CDR3, 33 bases in frame from the first base. V gives up 7 bases and J gives up 8 bases, and the segment between their germline ends measures 11 bases. One collaborating source in Seattle enrolled patients while the patients were actively infected and followed the patients over time throughout the course of disease. Each collaborating institution followed its own protocols to collect whole blood in K2EDTA tubes. For TCRbeta analysis, collaborator samples were shipped as frozen whole blood, as isolated PBMCs, or as DNA extracted from either sample type. TCRbeta CDR3 regions were amplified from genomic DNA by means of the immunoSEQ Assay, a bias-controlled multiplex PCR. As for the authors' bioinformatics: Within the assay, amplification of reference gene primers was used to estimate how many nucleated cells each sample contained. To quantify the absolute abundance of each unique TCRbeta CDR3 rearrangement, sequence reads were collapsed and filtered. For each sample, productive Simpson clonality was calculated as the square root of Simpson's diversity index across productive rearrangements. Not all clones reach the TCRdb copy of this immuneACCESS table, which keeps in-frame sequences only. Checked studies attribute under half of the gap to unresolved V genes and leave the rest unexplained. V and J calls and clone size are given by that table; D and trimming were obtained from the DNA. Counted in this sample were roughly 200,000 clones; around 83% of them appeared once. Roughly 8% of the sample lies in the top ten.

Regarding this clone: This clone's antigen is unknown. One base away there is no much larger clone; base qualities are not given.

The chain was built from TRBV2 and TRBJ1-2; no D gene is confidently identified. The receptor was isolated from a woman over 75 with COVID-19, enrolled during active disease. The sample consisted of peripheral blood. In nucleotide form, the sequence is TGTGCCAGCATAGGCTCGGGGGGCTACACCTTC. Its protein is CASIGSGGYTF.